This is a list of T cell receptor beta chains from one sample in a study of blood T cell repertoires in COVID-19. Repertoires were generated with immunoSEQ multiplex PCR, while TCRdb's copy carries only in-frame clones and drops some. The sample consists of about 220,000 clones, around 82% of them appearing once. Input material: peripheral blood. Source of these receptors: a woman aged 50 to 60 with acute or convalescent COVID-19. CDR3s include the opening cysteine and the closing phenylalanine or tryptophan. D genes are given only for firm matches. The listing skips clone size in some rows; elsewhere it reads once, few, many or a size class.

V	size	D	J	length	CDR3	DNA
TRBV18	NA	NA	TRBJ2-3	15	CASSTAATYTDTQYF	TGTGCCAGCTCAACGGCGGCCACCTACACAGATACGCAGTATTTT
TRBV18	NA	TRBD1	TRBJ2-5	14	CASSAYGTGETQYF	TGTGCCAGCTCCGCCTACGGGACAGGGGAGACCCAGTACTTC
TRBV10-2	NA	NA	TRBJ1-6	13	CASSDTQHSPLHF	TGCGCCAGCAGTGACACACAGCATTCACCCCTCCACTTT
TRBV9	NA	NA	TRBJ1-2	14	CASSPTGPDYGYTF	TGTGCCAGCAGCCCCACAGGGCCTGACTATGGCTACACCTTC
TRBV12-3/TRBV12-4	NA	TRBD1	TRBJ1-2	13	CASREGQLEGYTF	TGTGCCAGCAGGGAGGGACAGTTGGAAGGCTACACCTTC
TRBV2	once	NA	TRBJ1-6	15	CASSVPSSYNSPLHF	TGTGCCAGCAGTGTCCCTAGCTCCTATAATTCACCCCTCCACTTT
TRBV19	NA	NA	TRBJ1-5	15	CASRPPGHRGQPQHF	TGTGCCAGCCGACCACCGGGACATCGAGGGCAGCCCCAGCATTTT
TRBV6-5	NA	NA	TRBJ1-1	15	CASSYSPRVNTEAFF	TGTGCCAGCAGTTACTCCCCCAGGGTGAACACTGAAGCTTTCTTT
TRBV9	NA	NA	TRBJ2-5	16	CASSPGGTVVQETQYF	TGTGCCAGCAGCCCCGGGGGAACGGTAGTCCAAGAGACCCAGTACTTC
TRBV30	NA	NA	TRBJ2-5	15	CAWSEGQTRWETQYF	TGTGCCTGGAGTGAAGGACAGACCCGGTGGGAGACCCAGTACTTC
TRBV4-1	NA	TRBD1	TRBJ2-3	16	CASSLQQGAGADTQYF	TGCGCCAGCAGCTTGCAACAGGGGGCGGGCGCAGATACGCAGTATTTT
TRBV29-1	NA	NA	TRBJ2-3	14	CSAGEVGGSDTQYF	TGCAGCGCAGGGGAGGTAGGGGGCTCGGATACGCAGTATTTT
TRBV6-5	NA	TRBD1	TRBJ2-7	14	CASRPGTGTYEQYF	TGTGCCAGCAGACCCGGGACAGGGACCTACGAGCAGTACTTC
TRBV20-1	once	NA	TRBJ2-7	12	CSASPTDYEQYF	TGCAGTGCTAGTCCCACTGACTACGAGCAGTACTTC
TRBV21-1	NA	NA	TRBJ2-5	15	CASSKKGEGGETQYF	TGTGCCAGCAGCAAAAAGGGGGAGGGAGGGGAGACCCAGTACTTC
TRBV29-1	once	TRBD2	TRBJ2-7	13	CSVGGSGRSGQYF	TGCAGCGTTGGGGGTAGCGGGAGATCAGGGCAGTACTTC
TRBV18	NA	NA	TRBJ2-3	17	CASSPGGGRSYTDTQYF	TGTGCCAGCTCACCTGGGGGCGGCAGGAGCTACACAGATACGCAGTATTTT
TRBV5-1	NA	NA	TRBJ1-2	13	CASSDRGAGGYTF	TGCGCCAGCAGCGACCGGGGAGCCGGTGGCTACACCTTC
TRBV5-1	NA	TRBD2	TRBJ2-1	19	CASSLDVIREGLGRKEQFF	TGCGCCAGCAGCTTGGATGTTATCCGGGAGGGCCTAGGACGAAAAGAGCAGTTCTTC
TRBV28	NA	NA	TRBJ1-2	15	CASSLSGAHGYGYTF	TGTGCCAGCAGTTTATCCGGAGCTCACGGCTATGGCTACACCTTC
TRBV27	NA	NA	TRBJ2-2	13	CASSFGNTGELFF	TGTGCCAGCAGTTTCGGGAACACCGGGGAGCTGTTTTTT
TRBV2	once	TRBD1	TRBJ1-1	15	CASSFQTGANTEAFF	TGTGCCAGCAGTTTTCAGACAGGGGCGAACACTGAAGCTTTCTTT
TRBV2	NA	TRBD1	TRBJ1-5	15	CASTWGQGGRLPQHF	TGTGCCAGCACCTGGGGACAGGGAGGTAGATTACCCCAGCATTTT
TRBV24-1	NA	NA	TRBJ2-7	13	CATSDWQGGEQYF	TGTGCCACCAGTGACTGGCAGGGTGGGGAGCAGTACTTC
TRBV23-1	NA	TRBD1	TRBJ2-7	17	CASSQSQPGQGAREQYF	TGCGCCAGCAGTCAATCCCAGCCGGGACAGGGGGCTCGTGAGCAGTACTTC